The 2 T cell receptor beta chains below all came from one sample that was sequenced in a study of radiation and T cells in renal cell carcinoma (TCRdb year 2020). The library was generated by the immunoSEQ multiplex PCR assay. TCRdb carries this immuneACCESS record with in-frame sequences only. Its versions omit some clonotypes, under half of them owing to an unresolved V gene in the studies checked, with the rest unexplained. Here the sample has roughly 14,000 clones; approximately 65% occur a single time. Approximately 15% of the sample rests with the top ten. The intended sense of this specimen's time point label: tumor resected at nephrectomy. Explained via the paper, the treatment or condition label denotes: treatment-naive control, cytoreductive nephrectomy. The source was tumor tissue, collected from a patient whose treatment was nephrectomy without radiotherapy. These receptors were collected from a man aged 60 to 69 with renal cell carcinoma.

This chain links TRBV2 with TRBJ2-7, with D unresolved. V was clipped by 5 bases and J by 0 bases, with 8 bases between them. This CDR3 is built from 13 residues. The germline V gene encodes CDR1 SNHLY and CDR2 FYNNEI. CDR3 loop: CASSYPLSYEQYF. The CDR3 bases are TGTGCCAGCAGTTACCCGCTCTCCTACGAGCAGTACTTC.

This chain connects TRBV7-3 to TRBJ2-2; D gene unclear. The length of the CDR3 is 12 residues. Trimming shortened V by 5 bases and J by 6 bases, and 7 bases separated the two germline ends. Germline V gene sequence: CDR1 SGHTA, CDR2 FQGTGA. The CDR3 bases are TGTGCCAGCAGCCCCGGTGCCGGGGAGCTGTTTTTT. Protein product: CASSPGAGELFF.